The T cell receptor beta chain under discussion was sequenced for a study of tissue T cells after allogeneic stem cell transplantation. The protocol was immunoSEQ multiplex PCR, while the TCRdb copy is restricted to in-frame clones and leaves out a portion. This table has fewer than 30,000 clones, approximately 83% appearing once. In this sample, this clone turned up once. In germline, CDR1 is SGHDT, CDR2 YYEEEE. The germline V and J ends were trimmed by 2 bases and 4 bases, with 10 bases remaining between them. This CDR3 is 14 amino acids long. This TCR was sampled from a woman between 18 and 50 years old who later had graft-versus-host disease after an allogeneic stem cell transplant. The sample here was blood, taken before transplantation. The J gene is TRBJ1-5, the V gene TRBV5-6; D might be TRBD1 (5 bases). The CDR3 DNA sequence: TGTGCCAGCAGCTTTCAGGGAGGAAATCAGCCCCAGCATTTT. It codes for CASSFQGGNQPQHF.